The source of this TCR beta chain is a study of T-cell reconstitution after alpha-beta-depleted transplantation in children. Unique molecular identifiers were built into the TCRbeta library. From the PCR reads, TCRdb called clonotypes with MiXCR, one entry per CDR3 protein. The table records around 800,000 distinct CDR3 sequences, 15% to 20% of them present only once. This clonotype came up a few times. The TCR comes from a male patient between 5 and 17 years old who had a stem cell transplant for acute lymphoblastic leukemia, so the T cells may come from the graft donor. Sequencing was performed on PBMCs, mostly from graft donor cells, taken 360 days after TCRalphabeta/CD19-depleted stem cell transplant.

The CDR3 DNA is TGCAGTGCTAGCAGGACTAGCGGTAATAGCGGCACAGATACGCAGTATTTT. Translating it yields CSASRTSGNSGTDTQYF. The J gene is TRBJ2-3, the V gene TRBV20-1, with 10 bases that match TRBD2. The CDR3 spans 17 residues. V lost 3 bases to trimming and J lost 1 base; unmatched junction nucleotides: 10. The germline CDR1 and CDR2 sequences are DFQATT and SNEGSKA (reference sequence).